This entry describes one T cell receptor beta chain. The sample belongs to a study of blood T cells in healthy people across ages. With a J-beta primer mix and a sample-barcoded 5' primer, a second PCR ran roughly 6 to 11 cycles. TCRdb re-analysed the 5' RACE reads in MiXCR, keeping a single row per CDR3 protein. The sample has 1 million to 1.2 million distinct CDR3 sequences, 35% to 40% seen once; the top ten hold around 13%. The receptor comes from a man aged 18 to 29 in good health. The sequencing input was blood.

CDR3 nucleotide sequence: TGTGCCAGCCTACCCGGGACTTCTAACTATGGCTACACCTTC. Residues: CASLPGTSNYGYTF. The chain carries TRBV18 and TRBJ1-2; D is perhaps TRBD1 (5 bases). The CDR3 extends over 14 amino acids. Trimming shortened V by 8 bases and J by 0 bases, and 13 bases separated the two germline ends. Germline CDR1 is KGHSH and CDR2 is LQKENI.